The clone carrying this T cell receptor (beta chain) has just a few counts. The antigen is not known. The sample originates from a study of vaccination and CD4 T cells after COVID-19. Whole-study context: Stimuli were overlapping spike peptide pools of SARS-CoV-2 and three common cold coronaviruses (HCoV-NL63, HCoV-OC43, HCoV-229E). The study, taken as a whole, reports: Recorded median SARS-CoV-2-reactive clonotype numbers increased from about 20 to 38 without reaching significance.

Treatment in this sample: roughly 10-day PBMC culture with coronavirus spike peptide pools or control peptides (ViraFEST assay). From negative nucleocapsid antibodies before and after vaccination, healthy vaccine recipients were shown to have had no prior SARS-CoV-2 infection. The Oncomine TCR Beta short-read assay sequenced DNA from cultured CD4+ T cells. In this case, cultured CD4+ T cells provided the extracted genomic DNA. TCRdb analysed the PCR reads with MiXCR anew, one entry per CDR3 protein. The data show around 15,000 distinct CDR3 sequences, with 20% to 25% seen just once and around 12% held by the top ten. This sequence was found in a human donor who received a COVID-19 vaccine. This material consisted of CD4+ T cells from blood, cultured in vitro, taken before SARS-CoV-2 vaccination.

The CDR3 DNA reads TGTGCCAGCAGCTTAGCAGGGCCCAATCAGCCCCAGCATTTT. It specifies CASSLAGPNQPQHF. The J gene is TRBJ1-5, the V gene TRBV7-9; the D is unclear. Germline CDR1 and CDR2: SEHNR and FQNEAQ (reference sequence). Trimming took off 0 bases at V and 3 bases at J, with 6 bases between the two ends. This CDR3 is 14 amino acids long. Based on the CDR3 plus reference TRBV7-9 and TRBJ1-5, the full variable domain is DTGVSQNPRHKITKRGQNVTFRCDPISEHNRLYWYRQTLGQGPEFLTYFQNEAQLEKSRLLSDRFSAERPKGSFSTLEIQRTEQGDSAMYLCASSLAGPNQPQHFGDGTRLSIL.